Each of the 19 T cell receptor beta chains below was sequenced from the same sample in a study of T cells in Graves' hyperthyroidism and ophthalmopathy. TCR beta CDR3 regions were amplified from RNA. HTBI primers were used for first-round RT-PCR of the TCR CDR3. One entry per CDR3 protein results from TCRdb running MiXCR on the multiplex PCR reads. The sample has 250,000 to 350,000 distinct CDR3 sequences; over 20% are singletons. Sequences were obtained from blood. The receptors come from a man younger than 40 with Graves' ophthalmopathy.

The chain has TRBV15 and TRBJ1-1, with D possibly being TRBD1 (5 bases). CDR3 length: 15 residues. V lost 3 bases, J lost 0 bases, and 11 bases lay in between. Germline loops: CDR1 LNHNV, CDR2 YYDKDF (reference sequence). The CDR3 bases are TGTGCCACCAGCAGGGTCAGGGAGCTGAACACTGAAGCTTTCTTT. It yields the protein CATSRVRELNTEAFF.

In this sample, this clonotype turned up a few times. The chain employs TRBV5-6 and TRBJ2-5; D unresolved. CDR1 SGHDT and CDR2 YYEEEE come from the germline V gene. The CDR3 is 15 amino acids. Trimming took off 0 bases at V and 2 bases at J, with 11 bases between the two ends. DNA of the CDR3: TGTGCCAGCAGCTTGGGGGGTAGCAGACAAGAGACCCAGTACTTC. Its protein product is CASSLGGSRQETQYF. The full variable domain, with the rest looked up from reference TRBV5-6 and TRBJ2-5, is DAGVTQSPTHLIKTRGQQVTLRCSPKSGHDTVSWYQQALGQGPQFIFQYYEEEERQRGNFPDRFSGHQFPNYSSELNVNALLLGDSALYLCASSLGGSRQETQYFGPGTRLLVL.

The chain links TRBV28 to TRBJ2-7; 9 bases fit TRBD1. CDR1 is MDHEN and CDR2 is SYDVKM in the germline V gene. V lost 6 bases and J lost 3; bases outside the gene matches: 6. This CDR3 has 14 amino acids. The CDR3 coding sequence is TGTGCCAGCAGCAATCGGGACAGGGACTACGAGCAGTACTTC. The encoded protein is CASSNRDRDYEQYF. Drawing the rest from reference TRBV28 and TRBJ2-7, the complete variable domain is DVKVTQSSRYLVKRTGEKVFLECVQDMDHENMFWYRQDPGLGLRLIYFSYDVKMKEKGDIPEGYSVSREKKERFSLILESASTNQTSMYLCASSNRDRDYEQYFGPGTRLTVT.

The chain recombines TRBV29-1 with TRBJ2-3; 9 bases are a match to TRBD1. CDR1 SQVTM and CDR2 ANQGSEA come from the germline V gene. This CDR3 is built from 13 residues. The V gene end was trimmed by 4 bases and the J gene end by 5 bases; junction bases not matched to a gene: 4. The CDR3 nucleotides read TGCAGCGTTGGACAGGGGGGAGGAGATACGCAGTATTTT. It translates to CSVGQGGGDTQYF.

This clonotype has at least ten counts. This chain joins TRBV11-3 and TRBJ2-1; possible D gene TRBD2, 6 bases. Germline V gene sequence: CDR1 SGHNT, CDR2 YENEEA. Deletions cut 5 bases from V and 6 bases from J, with 11 bases between. The CDR3 extends over 13 amino acids. The CDR3: CASSQGLINEQFF. CDR3 sequence (DNA): TGTGCCAGCAGCCAGGGACTTATCAATGAGCAGTTCTTC.

This clonotype came up many times. The CDR3 region is CASKEDKPYEQYF. The CDR3 region has the DNA TGTGCCAGCAAAGAGGACAAGCCCTACGAGCAGTACTTC. This chain connects TRBV2 to TRBJ2-7, with TRBD1 as a possible D gene (5 bases). This CDR3 region has 13 residues. V was trimmed by 7 bases and J by 2 bases, leaving 12 bases between them. Germline V gene sequence: CDR1 SNHLY, CDR2 FYNNEI.

This clonotype was seen many times. The chain joins TRBV18 to TRBJ2-3, with 10 bases matching TRBD1. Germline V gene data show CDR1 as KGHSH and CDR2 as LQKENI. J was trimmed by 5 bases and V by 5 bases; bases with no gene match: 4. This CDR3 spans 14 amino acids. CDR3 loop: CASSFDRGRDTQYF. The CDR3 DNA follows: TGTGCCAGCTCATTCGACAGGGGGCGAGATACGCAGTATTTT.

The chain couples TRBV12-3 or TRBV12-4 to TRBJ1-5, with 7 bases matching TRBD1. This CDR3 has 14 amino acids. V was clipped by 6 bases and J by 6 bases; unmatched bases: 8. DNA for the CDR3: TGTGCCAGCAGGGGCGGCAGGGGGTCTCAGCCCCAGCATTTT. Translated: CASRGGRGSQPQHF.

A word on this clonotype: Relative to the germline gene, one junction end is altered; a read error may explain this. The V call is TRBV27, the J call TRBJ2-1, with 11 bases fitting TRBD1. The germline V gene has CDR1 MNHEY and CDR2 SMNVEV (reference sequence). CDR3 size: 15 residues. CDR3 nucleotide sequence: TGTGCCAGCAGCTTACCCCGGACAGGGGGCAATGAGCAGCTCTTC. Translating gives CASSLPRTGGNEQLF.

The gene calls are TRBV10-2 and TRBJ2-3; D gene uncertain. Trimming cost V 8 bases and J 1 base, with 1 base left between them. Germline V lookup: CDR1 WSHSY, CDR2 SAAADI. The CDR3 consists of 10 residues. The CDR3 spells CASRTDTQYF. The CDR3 region has the DNA TGCGCCAGCCGCACAGATACGCAGTATTTT.

This clonotype was observed a few times. This sequence joins TRBV28 and TRBJ1-2, with a tentative D call TRBD1 (6 bases). Germline CDR1 and CDR2: MDHEN and SYDVKM. Trimming stripped 2 bases from V and 4 bases from J, with 14 bases between. This CDR3 has 15 residues. The CDR3 DNA sequence: TGTGCCAGCAGTTTAGAACAGGGAGGGGGCTATGGCTACACCTTC. It is translated as CASSLEQGGGYGYTF.

This clonotype was picked up many times. V and J are TRBV30 and TRBJ2-3; the D is unclear. The CDR3 is made up of 15 amino acids. The V gene's germline CDR1 is GTSNPN and CDR2 SVGIG (reference sequence). V lost 4 bases and J 6 bases, leaving 20 bases between the germline ends. CDR3 sequence (DNA): TGTGCCTGGAAGTTCCGGTCGGGTAGGACCGATACGCAGTATTTT. It encodes CAWKFRSGRTDTQYF. The full variable domain, completed using reference TRBV30 and TRBJ2-3, is SQTIHQWPATLVQPVGSPLSLECTVEGTSNPNLYWYRQAAGRGLQLLFYSVGIGQISSEVPQNLSASRPQDRQFILSSKKLLLSDSGFYLCAWKFRSGRTDTQYFGPGTRLTVL.

This clonotype has a count of ten or more. This chain connects TRBV5-1 to TRBJ2-7; D perhaps matches TRBD2 (5 bases). Germline V gene data show CDR1 as SGHRS and CDR2 as YFSETQ. Trimming took 2 bases from V and 7 from J, leaving 16 bases between them. This CDR3 contains 14 residues. The CDR3 bases are TGCGCCAGCAGCTTTAAAAGCGGCGAACGGGAGCAGTACTTC. It codes for CASSFKSGEREQYF.

This clonotype was seen more than once but under ten times. This sequence joins TRBV7-3 and TRBJ2-1, with 10 positions matching TRBD2. Trimming removed 5 bases from V and 6 bases from J; junction bases left unmatched: 4. The CDR3 runs to 14 residues. The germline V gene has CDR1 SGHTA and CDR2 FQGTGA. Here the CDR3 reads CASSKAGGPNEQFF. For the CDR3, the DNA is TGTGCCAGCAGCAAAGCGGGAGGGCCCAATGAGCAGTTCTTC.

The chain employs TRBV28 and TRBJ2-3; 12 bases align to TRBD2. The CDR3 is 16 amino acids. V shed 6 bases, J shed 6 bases, and the junction held 10 bases outside the gene matches. Germline assignment: CDR1 MDHEN and CDR2 SYDVKM. The CDR3 nucleotides are TGTGCCAGCAGAATCGATCAGACTAGCGGGAGTGATACGCAGTATTTT. Translation: CASRIDQTSGSDTQYF.

The V and J genes are TRBV19 and TRBJ2-2, with D possibly matching TRBD2 (5 bases). Germline-derived CDR1 and CDR2 are LNHDA and SQIVND (reference sequence). The V and J ends lost 6 bases and 0 bases respectively, with 14 bases between them. This CDR3 has 16 amino acids. In nucleotides, the CDR3 is TGTGCCAGTAGCGAATGGACTTCGTCGAACACCGGGGAGCTGTTTTTT. Its protein product is CASSEWTSSNTGELFF.

The V gene is TRBV6-5, the J gene TRBJ2-1, with D perhaps matching TRBD1 (6 bases). The CDR3 is 18 amino acids. The V and J ends lost 2 bases and 5 bases respectively, with 22 bases between them. CDR1 is MNHEY, CDR2 SVGAGI, per germline. The DNA for the CDR3 is TGTGCCAGCAGTTACCTTTCCCCGATAGCGACAGGAGACAATGAGCAGTTCTTC. It translates to CASSYLSPIATGDNEQFF.

This clonotype has ten or more counts. This sequence joins TRBV11-2 and TRBJ2-1, with 11 nucleotides matching TRBD2. Germline CDR1 reads SGHAT; CDR2 reads FQNNGV. After removal of 1 base from V and 9 bases from J, the junction contained 8 bases not matched to a gene. The CDR3 spans 16 residues. The CDR3 DNA sequence: TGTGCCAGCAGCTTAGTCGTAGCGGGAGGGTTTGGTGAGCAGTTCTTC. Translating it yields CASSLVVAGGFGEQFF. The whole variable domain, filled in from reference TRBV11-2 and TRBJ2-1, reads EAGVAQSPRYKIIEKRQSVAFWCNPISGHATLYWYQQILGQGPKLLIQFQNNGVVDDSQLPKDRFSAERLKGVDSTLKIQPAKLEDSAVYLCASSLVVAGGFGEQFFGPGTRLTVL.

This clonotype was recorded many times. The chain has TRBV6-5 and TRBJ2-6; no firm D call. This CDR3 has 17 amino acids. Germline V gene lookup returns CDR1 MNHEY and CDR2 SVGAGI. The V gene lost 2 bases and the J gene lost 0 bases, with 11 bases spanning the gap. CDR3 in amino acids: CASSYRADHSGANVLTF. In nucleotides, the CDR3 is TGTGCCAGCAGTTACAGGGCAGATCACTCTGGGGCCAACGTCCTGACTTTC.